Listed below are T cell receptor beta chains from one sample, sequenced in a study of blood T cells in healthy people across ages. MiXCR was run by TCRdb on the 5' RACE reads, yielding one entry per CDR3 protein. The repertoire includes hundreds of thousands of distinct CDR3 sequences, over 20% of them detected once, and 3.5% to 4% sits in the top ten. Sequencing input: blood. Source of these receptors: a man between 70 and 80 years old in good health. CDR3s include the opening cysteine and the closing phenylalanine or tryptophan. D genes are given only for firm matches. Clone size is given for some rows only: seen once, a few or many times, or a class if the clone is expanded.

j_gene: TRBJ2-1; abundance: .; d_gene: .; v_gene: TRBV29-1; CDR3nt: TGCAGCGTAGCAGGGATATACTCCTACAATGAGCAGTTCTTC; CDR3aa: CSVAGIYSYNEQFF
j_gene: TRBJ2-2; abundance: .; d_gene: TRBD1; v_gene: TRBV5-1; CDR3nt: TGCGCCAGCAGCTTGGGGTGGACAGGGGACAACACCGGGGAGCTGTTTTTT; CDR3aa: CASSLGWTGDNTGELFF
j_gene: TRBJ2-5; abundance: few; d_gene: TRBD1; v_gene: TRBV15; CDR3nt: TGTGCCACCAGCAGCCGGGACAGGGGAAACCAGTACTTC; CDR3aa: CATSSRDRGNQYF
j_gene: TRBJ1-1; abundance: .; d_gene: .; v_gene: TRBV13; CDR3nt: TGTGCCAGCAGCTTACGAGAAATTGATGAAGCTTTCTTT; CDR3aa: CASSLREIDEAFF
j_gene: TRBJ2-5; abundance: .; d_gene: .; v_gene: TRBV9; CDR3nt: TGTGCCAGCAGCCCCCACAGCCTAAAAGAGACCCAGTACTTC; CDR3aa: CASSPHSLKETQYF
j_gene: TRBJ2-1; abundance: .; d_gene: TRBD2; v_gene: TRBV5-1; CDR3nt: TGCGCCAGCAGCTTGGAGGTTAGCGGGAGTTGGAATGAGCAGTTCTTC; CDR3aa: CASSLEVSGSWNEQFF
j_gene: TRBJ1-2; abundance: .; d_gene: TRBD1; v_gene: TRBV7-2; CDR3nt: TGTGCCAGCAGCCCCATCACAGGGGACTATGGCTACACCTTC; CDR3aa: CASSPITGDYGYTF
j_gene: TRBJ2-7; abundance: .; d_gene: .; v_gene: TRBV4-1; CDR3nt: TGCGCCAGCAGCCGGACGGGTCCGGACGAGCAGTACTTC; CDR3aa: CASSRTGPDEQYF
j_gene: TRBJ2-1; abundance: few; d_gene: .; v_gene: TRBV20-1; CDR3nt: TGCAGTGCTAGTATGGGGAATGAGCAGTTCTTC; CDR3aa: CSASMGNEQFF
j_gene: TRBJ2-3; abundance: few; d_gene: TRBD2; v_gene: TRBV7-9; CDR3nt: TGTGCCAGCAGCTTCTCTCCAGGGATAGGTGCGGGAGGGCCTTCAGATACGCAGTATTTT; CDR3aa: CASSFSPGIGAGGPSDTQYF
j_gene: TRBJ2-1; abundance: .; d_gene: .; v_gene: TRBV5-1; CDR3nt: TGTGCCAGCAGCATCTTAGCATCCCGGGGCAATGAGCAGTTCTTC; CDR3aa: CASSILASRGNEQFF
j_gene: TRBJ2-1; abundance: .; d_gene: TRBD2; v_gene: TRBV28; CDR3nt: TGTGCCAGCGCGCCCTTAGGTTCCTTCCCGGGACTAGAAGACAATGAGCAGTTCTTC; CDR3aa: CASAPLGSFPGLEDNEQFF
j_gene: TRBJ2-1; abundance: .; d_gene: .; v_gene: TRBV5-1; CDR3nt: TGCGCCAGCGGCTACCAACAGGGCCATGAGCAGTTCTTC; CDR3aa: CASGYQQGHEQFF
j_gene: TRBJ1-1; abundance: few; d_gene: .; v_gene: TRBV5-1; CDR3nt: TGCGCCAGCAGAGGAATCATGGGCACTGAAGCTTTCTTT; CDR3aa: CASRGIMGTEAFF
j_gene: TRBJ1-3; abundance: many; d_gene: .; v_gene: TRBV28; CDR3nt: TGTGCCAGCAGTTTGTCCAGGGTCTCTGGAAACACCATATATTTT; CDR3aa: CASSLSRVSGNTIYF
j_gene: TRBJ1-2; abundance: few; d_gene: .; v_gene: TRBV25-1; CDR3nt: TGTGCCAGCAGCGACTACTCTCAGGGGAACTATGGCTACACCTTC; CDR3aa: CASSDYSQGNYGYTF
j_gene: TRBJ1-3; abundance: few; d_gene: .; v_gene: TRBV7-9; CDR3nt: TGTGCCAGCAGCGAGGACGGTACCTCTGGAAACACCATATATTTT; CDR3aa: CASSEDGTSGNTIYF
j_gene: TRBJ2-2; abundance: .; d_gene: TRBD1; v_gene: TRBV12-3/TRBV12-4; CDR3nt: TGTGCCAGCATCACCACGACCGGGACAGGGAACACCGGGGAGCTGTTTTTT; CDR3aa: CASITTTGTGNTGELFF
j_gene: TRBJ2-1; abundance: few; d_gene: .; v_gene: TRBV7-2; CDR3nt: TGTGCCAGCAGCTTAGTACAGGGGCAGTTCTTC; CDR3aa: CASSLVQGQFF
j_gene: TRBJ2-1; abundance: many; d_gene: .; v_gene: TRBV7-2; CDR3nt: TGTGCCAGCAGCTTAGCTTCGGTGACTATCAATGAGCAGTTCTTC; CDR3aa: CASSLASVTINEQFF
j_gene: TRBJ2-1; abundance: .; d_gene: .; v_gene: TRBV7-3; CDR3nt: TGTGCCAGCAGCCCCCCCGGGACCCAATCCTACAATGAGCAGTTCTTC; CDR3aa: CASSPPGTQSYNEQFF
j_gene: TRBJ2-3; abundance: .; d_gene: .; v_gene: TRBV10-3; CDR3nt: TGTGCCATCAGCCCACGGCAGGCGGATACGCAGTATTTT; CDR3aa: CAISPRQADTQYF
j_gene: TRBJ1-2; abundance: .; d_gene: TRBD1; v_gene: TRBV5-1; CDR3nt: TGCGCCAGCAGCGCGGGACAGGGGTTTAACTATGGCTACACCTTC; CDR3aa: CASSAGQGFNYGYTF
j_gene: TRBJ2-7; abundance: .; d_gene: .; v_gene: TRBV9; CDR3nt: TGTGCCAGCAGCGTATTTCCGGCGTTTTCCTACGAGCAGTACTTC; CDR3aa: CASSVFPAFSYEQYF
j_gene: TRBJ2-7; abundance: .; d_gene: .; v_gene: TRBV6-2/TRBV6-3; CDR3nt: TGTGCCAGCAGTTATGGGTTCGGGCAGGGCTACGAGCAGTACTTC; CDR3aa: CASSYGFGQGYEQYF
j_gene: TRBJ2-7; abundance: .; d_gene: .; v_gene: TRBV5-5; CDR3nt: TGTGCCAGCAGCTTGCGTAGGGGCATCGCCTACGAGCAGTACTTC; CDR3aa: CASSLRRGIAYEQYF
j_gene: TRBJ1-4; abundance: few; d_gene: TRBD1; v_gene: TRBV12-3/TRBV12-4; CDR3nt: TGTGCCAGCACCCAAGGGACAGGAGGGGGAGAAAAACTGTTTTTT; CDR3aa: CASTQGTGGGEKLFF
j_gene: TRBJ2-1; abundance: .; d_gene: .; v_gene: TRBV7-9; CDR3nt: TGTGCCAGCAGCTTAGGTACGACGGACACTCCCTTCTTC; CDR3aa: CASSLGTTDTPFF
j_gene: TRBJ2-7; abundance: .; d_gene: TRBD2; v_gene: TRBV7-8; CDR3nt: TGTGCCAGCAGCTTAGGGGGACGGGTGAGCGGGACCGATTCCTACGAGCAGTACTTC; CDR3aa: CASSLGGRVSGTDSYEQYF
j_gene: TRBJ2-5; abundance: once; d_gene: .; v_gene: TRBV5-1; CDR3nt: TGCGCCAGCAGCTTTGGGTGGAGCGTGGCTGAAGAGACCCAGTACTTC; CDR3aa: CASSFGWSVAEETQYF
j_gene: TRBJ2-3; abundance: many; d_gene: .; v_gene: TRBV29-1; CDR3nt: TGCAGCGTTCTAGGGGCCGCAGATACGCAGTATTTT; CDR3aa: CSVLGAADTQYF
j_gene: TRBJ1-1; abundance: few; d_gene: .; v_gene: TRBV18; CDR3nt: TGTGCCAGCTCACCGAGGGAGTCAGAAGCTTTCTTT; CDR3aa: CASSPRESEAFF
j_gene: TRBJ2-1; abundance: .; d_gene: TRBD2; v_gene: TRBV28; CDR3nt: TGTGCCAGCAGCTCCTCGGGCGGGAGGATCAATGAGCAGTTCTTC; CDR3aa: CASSSSGGRINEQFF
j_gene: TRBJ2-1; abundance: few; d_gene: .; v_gene: TRBV29-1; CDR3nt: TGCAGCGTTAATAGAGGGCTGGGCAGTAATGAGCAGTTCTTC; CDR3aa: CSVNRGLGSNEQFF
j_gene: TRBJ2-3; abundance: few; d_gene: .; v_gene: TRBV6-1; CDR3nt: TGTGCCAGCAGTGAAGAGAGGGGCACAGATACGCAGTATTTT; CDR3aa: CASSEERGTDTQYF
j_gene: TRBJ2-7; abundance: once; d_gene: .; v_gene: TRBV5-6; CDR3nt: TGTGCCAGCAGCCTGACTATTCCAACCGACGAGCAGTACTTC; CDR3aa: CASSLTIPTDEQYF